This T cell receptor beta chain emerged from a study of T cell responses to AZD1222 COVID-19 vaccine. About the study: Researchers grouped second doses given at about 4 or about 12 weeks into one pool. Whole-study findings and limits: Unmutated variant regions reportedly attract nearly half of all spike-specific TCRs. Sampled repertoires all dated from after the peak T cell response. Vaccine-associated CD4 TCRs ranged over spike, dominating at 160-218 and 743-854.

Produced via immunoSEQ multiplex PCR; TCRdb's table is partial and in-frame only. The table shows about 100,000 clones, with 80% to 90% occurring only once. In germline, CDR1 is SGHTA, CDR2 FQGTGA. The CDR3 is 15 amino acids. The V and J ends lost 2 bases and 6 bases, in that order; junction bases with no gene match: 5. Details on this clone: Its cognate antigen is unknown.

This clonotype was sampled from an adult in good health. The rearrangement joins TRBV7-3 to TRBJ2-7, with TRBD2 identical over 12 bases. The sample in question was peripheral blood, obtained on day 0 of AZD1222 vaccination. The CDR3, as DNA: TGTGCCAGCAGCTTAGAGCGACTAGCGGGAGCCGAGCAGTACTTC. This translates into CASSLERLAGAEQYF.